This TCR beta chain was sequenced for a study of T cell repertoires in cytomegalovirus infection. Study-level information: The public TCR beta signatures pointed to both CMV infection and matching HLA type. Whole-study results and caveats: Carriers of CMV and the relevant HLA type were discriminated by public TCR beta frequency. HLA-C-restricted CMV-specific TCR beta clonotypes prevailed in the ex vivo response.

This clonotype was found many times. Its antigen is as yet unknown. TCRdb re-analysed the reads in MiXCR, keeping a single row per CDR3 protein. The sample contains about 830,000 distinct CDR3 sequences, approximately 29% of which appear only once. The germline V gene has CDR1 MNHNY and CDR2 SVGAGI (reference sequence). The CDR3 is made up of 16 amino acids. V shed 6 bases, J shed 0 bases, and the junction held 7 bases outside the gene matches. This sequence was found in a human donor in good health (CMV status not recorded). Some clones in this sample may be carry-over from other donors' samples. Sequencing used cultured CD8+ T cells from PBMCs, obtained from culture after CMV antigen stimulation. The chain is built from TRBV6-6 and TRBJ1-5; 8 bases fit TRBD1. This CDR3 reads CASSPLQGVSNQPQHF. The DNA of the CDR3 is TGTGCCAGCAGCCCCCTACAGGGGGTTAGCAATCAGCCCCAGCATTTT.